The 8 T cell receptor beta chains below were found in one sample sequenced in a study of CD8 T cells in ankylosing spondylitis. One entry per CDR3 protein, called by TCRdb with MiXCR from the 5' RACE reads. Of approximately 12,000 distinct CDR3 sequences listed, 2.8% are singletons. Sequencing input: blood, either unsorted or a sorted T cell fraction (not recorded which). These receptor sequences come from a male donor with ankylosing spondylitis or in good health (not recorded which).

This clonotype was seen ten or more times. This chain links TRBV9 with TRBJ2-1; 13 bases align to TRBD2. CDR3 length: 17 residues. J was trimmed by 3 bases and V by 4 bases; bases with no gene match: 7. The V gene's germline CDR1 is SGDLS and CDR2 YYNGEE. This CDR3 is CASSPRTSGGRYNEQFF. In DNA form, the CDR3 reads TGTGCCAGCAGCCCCCGGACTAGCGGGGGCCGCTACAATGAGCAGTTCTTC.

The sample holds many counts of this clonotype. V gene TRBV9 combines with J gene TRBJ2-1; a weak D match, TRBD2 (7 bases). The CDR3 runs 20 residues. V was trimmed by 0 bases and J by 5 bases, leaving 27 bases between them. Germline V gives CDR1 SGDLS, CDR2 YYNGEE. The CDR3 loop is CASSVGDFLGGGQFNNEQFF. The CDR3 DNA is TGTGCCAGCAGCGTAGGAGACTTTTTAGGGGGGGGGCAGTTCAACAATGAGCAGTTCTTC.

This clonotype was recorded at least ten times. The chain joins TRBV9 to TRBJ2-5; weak D call: TRBD2 (6 bases). The V gene lost 4 bases and the J gene lost 5 bases, with 12 bases spanning the gap. This CDR3 spans 13 amino acids. Germline CDR1 reads SGDLS; CDR2 reads YYNGEE. CDR3 loop: CASSFGTRETQYF. CDR3 nucleotide sequence: TGTGCCAGCAGCTTCGGGACTCGGGAGACCCAGTACTTC.

This clonotype has a count of ten or more. Germline is not matched at one junction end, which may reflect a read error. The chain recombines TRBV7-4 with TRBJ2-3, with D perhaps being TRBD1 or TRBD2 (5 bases each). Germline CDR1 and CDR2: SGHVT and SQSDAQ. The CDR3 sequence is 12 residues long. CDR3: CASRNTRPHRGF. The CDR3 nucleotides read TGTGCCAGCAGGAACACTAGGCCGCATAGGGGTTTT.

Ten or more counts support this clonotype. The chain is built from TRBV9 and TRBJ2-1; the match to TRBD2 covers 10 bases. CDR1 is SGDLS and CDR2 is YYNGEE in the germline V gene. This CDR3 spans 15 amino acids. Trimming cost V 3 bases and J 6 bases; bases outside gene matches: 6. The CDR3 loop is CASSGTSGVVNEQFF. The CDR3 DNA reads as TGTGCCAGCAGCGGAACTAGCGGGGTCGTCAATGAGCAGTTCTTC.

This clonotype was recorded at least ten times. The rearrangement links TRBV9 to TRBJ2-3; 8 nucleotides line up with TRBD1. V was pared by 0 bases and J by 7 bases, with 7 bases of the junction left unmatched. The length of the CDR3 is 15 residues. Germline CDR1 reads SGDLS; CDR2 reads YYNGEE. The CDR3 spells CASSVVGDRSHTQYF. The CDR3 DNA reads TGTGCCAGCAGCGTAGTTGGGGACAGGTCCCATACGCAGTATTTT. The variable domain in full, with the rest retrieved from reference TRBV9 and TRBJ2-3, is DSGVTQTPKHLITATGQRVTLRCSPRSGDLSVYWYQQSLDQGLQFLIQYYNGEERAKGNILERFSAQQFPDLHSELNLSSLELGDSALYFCASSVVGDRSHTQYFGPGTRLTVL.

This clonotype was seen many times. This chain links TRBV9 with TRBJ2-1; 11 nucleotides align to TRBD2. V lost 2 bases and J lost 5; bases outside the gene matches: 3. CDR3 length equals 15 residues. Germline V gene lookup returns CDR1 SGDLS and CDR2 YYNGEE. CDR3 protein: CASSVIAGGDNEQFF. Here the CDR3 DNA reads TGTGCCAGCAGCGTGATAGCGGGGGGGGACAATGAGCAGTTCTTC.

The V and J genes are TRBV9 and TRBJ1-2; D is unresolved. The CDR3 is 14 amino acids. V lost 0 bases to trimming and J lost 4 bases, with 10 bases between them. The germline V gene encodes CDR1 SGDLS and CDR2 YYNGEE. The CDR3 protein is CASSVGTTPYGYTF. Here the CDR3 DNA reads TGTGCCAGCAGCGTAGGGACTACCCCCTATGGCTACACCTTC.